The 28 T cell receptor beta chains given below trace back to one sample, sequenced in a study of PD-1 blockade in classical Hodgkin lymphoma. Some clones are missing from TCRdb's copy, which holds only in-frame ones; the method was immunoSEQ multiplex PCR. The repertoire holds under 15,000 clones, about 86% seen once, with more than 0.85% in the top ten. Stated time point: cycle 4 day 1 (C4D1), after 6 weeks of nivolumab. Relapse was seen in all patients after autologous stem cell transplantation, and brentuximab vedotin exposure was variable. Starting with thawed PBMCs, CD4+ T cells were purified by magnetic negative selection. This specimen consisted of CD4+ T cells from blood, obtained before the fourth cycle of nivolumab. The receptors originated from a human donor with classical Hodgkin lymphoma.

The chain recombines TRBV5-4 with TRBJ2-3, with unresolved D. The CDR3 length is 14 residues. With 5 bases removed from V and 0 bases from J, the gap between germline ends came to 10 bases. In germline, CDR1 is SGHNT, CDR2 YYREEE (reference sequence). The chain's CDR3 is CASRRLLSTDTQYF. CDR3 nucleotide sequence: TGTGCCAGCAGGAGATTATTGAGCACAGATACGCAGTATTTT.

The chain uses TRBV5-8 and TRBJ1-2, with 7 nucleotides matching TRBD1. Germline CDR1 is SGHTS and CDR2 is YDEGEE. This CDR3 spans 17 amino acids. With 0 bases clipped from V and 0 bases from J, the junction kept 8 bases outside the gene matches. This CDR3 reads CASSLEVGGKANYGYTF. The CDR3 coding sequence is TGTGCCAGCAGCTTGGAAGTAGGGGGCAAAGCTAACTATGGCTACACCTTC.

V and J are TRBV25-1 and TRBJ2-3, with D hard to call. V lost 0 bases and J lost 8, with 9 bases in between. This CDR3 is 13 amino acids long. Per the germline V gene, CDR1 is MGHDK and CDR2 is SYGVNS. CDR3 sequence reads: CASSEYGVGTQYF. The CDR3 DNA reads TGTGCCAGCAGTGAATATGGGGTGGGTACGCAGTATTTT.

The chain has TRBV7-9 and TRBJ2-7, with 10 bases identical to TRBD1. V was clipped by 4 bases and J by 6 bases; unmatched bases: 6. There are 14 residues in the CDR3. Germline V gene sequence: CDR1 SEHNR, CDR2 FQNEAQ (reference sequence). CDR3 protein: CASSSDRGSGEQYF. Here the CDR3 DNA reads TGTGCCAGCAGCTCGGACAGGGGGTCGGGCGAGCAGTACTTC.

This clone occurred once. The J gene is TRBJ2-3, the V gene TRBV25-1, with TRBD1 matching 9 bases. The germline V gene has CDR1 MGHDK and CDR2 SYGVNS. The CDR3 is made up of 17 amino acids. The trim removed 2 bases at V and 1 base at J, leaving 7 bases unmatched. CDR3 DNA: TGTGCCAGCAGTGAAAGACCCTACAGGGGGCGCACAGATACGCAGTATTTT. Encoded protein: CASSERPYRGRTDTQYF.

CDR3 amino acids: CASTPGGEETQYF. The CDR3 DNA is TGCGCCAGCACCCCGGGGGGGGAAGAGACCCAGTACTTC. The V gene is TRBV5-1, the J gene TRBJ2-5; TRBD2 agrees at 8 bases. The junction had 4 bases not matched to a gene; V was cut back by 6 bases and J by 3 bases. CDR3 length: 13 residues. Germline lookup yields CDR1 SGHRS and CDR2 YFSETQ.

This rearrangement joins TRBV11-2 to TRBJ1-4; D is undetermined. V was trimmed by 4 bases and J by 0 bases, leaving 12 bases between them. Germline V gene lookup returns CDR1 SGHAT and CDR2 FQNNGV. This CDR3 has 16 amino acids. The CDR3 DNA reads TGTGCCAGCAGCTCCTGGAGAGGAGCAACTAATGAAAAACTGTTTTTT. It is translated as CASSSWRGATNEKLFF.

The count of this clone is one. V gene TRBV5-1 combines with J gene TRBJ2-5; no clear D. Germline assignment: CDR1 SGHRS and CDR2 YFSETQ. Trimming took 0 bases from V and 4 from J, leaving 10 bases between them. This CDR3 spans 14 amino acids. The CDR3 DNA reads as TGCGCCAGCAGCTTGGCCCCGGCCAGAGAGACCCAGTACTTC. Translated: CASSLAPARETQYF.

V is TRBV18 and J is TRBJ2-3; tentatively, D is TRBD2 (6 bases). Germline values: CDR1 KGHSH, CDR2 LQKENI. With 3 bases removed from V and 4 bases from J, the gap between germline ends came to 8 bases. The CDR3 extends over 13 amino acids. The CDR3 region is CASSPGGADTQYF. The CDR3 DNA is TGTGCCAGCTCACCCGGGGGAGCAGATACGCAGTATTTT.

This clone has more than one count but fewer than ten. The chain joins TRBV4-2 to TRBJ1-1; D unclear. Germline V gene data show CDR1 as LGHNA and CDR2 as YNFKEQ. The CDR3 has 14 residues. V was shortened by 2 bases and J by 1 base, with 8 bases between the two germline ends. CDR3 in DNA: TGTGCCAGCAGCCAACGGGGTAGGAACACTGAAGCTTTCTTT. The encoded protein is CASSQRGRNTEAFF.

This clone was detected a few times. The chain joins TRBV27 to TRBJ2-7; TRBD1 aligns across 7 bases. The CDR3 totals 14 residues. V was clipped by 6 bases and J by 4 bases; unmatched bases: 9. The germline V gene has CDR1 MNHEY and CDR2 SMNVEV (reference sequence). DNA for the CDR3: TGTGCCAGCAGACAGACAGGGCATCTTTACGAGCAGTACTTC. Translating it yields CASRQTGHLYEQYF.

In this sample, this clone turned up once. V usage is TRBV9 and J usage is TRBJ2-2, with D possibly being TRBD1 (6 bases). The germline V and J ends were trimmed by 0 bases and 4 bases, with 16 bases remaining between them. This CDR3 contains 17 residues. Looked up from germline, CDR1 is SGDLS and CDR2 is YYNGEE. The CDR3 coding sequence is TGTGCCAGCAGCGTAGGGGGGCAGGGGTTGGCCACCGGGGAGCTGTTTTTT. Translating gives CASSVGGQGLATGELFF.

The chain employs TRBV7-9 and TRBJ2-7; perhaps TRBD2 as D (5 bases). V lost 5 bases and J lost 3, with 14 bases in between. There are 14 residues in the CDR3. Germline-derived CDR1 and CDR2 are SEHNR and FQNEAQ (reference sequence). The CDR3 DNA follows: TGTGCCAGCAGCCGCGGACTTAGCAACTACGAGCAGTACTTC. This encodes CASSRGLSNYEQYF. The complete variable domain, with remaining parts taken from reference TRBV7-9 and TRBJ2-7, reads DTGVSQNPRHKITKRGQNVTFRCDPISEHNRLYWYRQTLGQGPEFLTYFQNEAQLEKSRLLSDRFSAERPKGSFSTLEIQRTEQGDSAMYLCASSRGLSNYEQYFGPGTRLTVT.

DNA for the CDR3: TGTGCCAGCAGCTCGGTGAGGCCGTCGAAAACCAACACTGAAGCTTTCTTT. Translated: CASSSVRPSKTNTEAFF. The chain employs TRBV11-2 and TRBJ1-1; unclear D gene. The CDR3 has 17 amino acids. Germline V CDR1 and CDR2: SGHAT, FQNNGV. With 4 bases removed from V and 2 bases from J, the gap between germline ends came to 20 bases.

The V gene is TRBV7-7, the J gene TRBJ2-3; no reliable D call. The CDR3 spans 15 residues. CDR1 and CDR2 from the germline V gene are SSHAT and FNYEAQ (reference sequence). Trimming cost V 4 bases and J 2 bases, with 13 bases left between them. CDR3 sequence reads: CASSSGSLVTDTQYF. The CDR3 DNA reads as TGTGCCAGCAGCTCCGGGTCGTTGGTCACAGATACGCAGTATTTT. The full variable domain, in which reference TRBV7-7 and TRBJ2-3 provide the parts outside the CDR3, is GAGVSQSPRYKVTKRGQDVTLRCDPISSHATLYWYQQALGQGPEFLTYFNYEAQPDKSGLPSDRFSAERPEGSISTLTIQRTEQRDSAMYRCASSSGSLVTDTQYFGPGTRLTVL.

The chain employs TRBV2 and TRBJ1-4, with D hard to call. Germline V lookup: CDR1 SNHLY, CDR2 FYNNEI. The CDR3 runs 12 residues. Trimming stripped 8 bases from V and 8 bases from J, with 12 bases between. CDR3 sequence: CASSASGEKLFF. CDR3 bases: TGTGCCAGCTCCGCCTCTGGGGAAAAACTGTTTTTT.

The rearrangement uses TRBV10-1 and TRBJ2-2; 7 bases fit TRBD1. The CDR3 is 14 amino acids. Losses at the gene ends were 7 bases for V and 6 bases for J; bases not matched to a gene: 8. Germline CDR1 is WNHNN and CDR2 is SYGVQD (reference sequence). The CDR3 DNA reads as TGCGCCAGCATCCACAGGGGAAGGGCCGGGGAGCTGTTTTTT. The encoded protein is CASIHRGRAGELFF.

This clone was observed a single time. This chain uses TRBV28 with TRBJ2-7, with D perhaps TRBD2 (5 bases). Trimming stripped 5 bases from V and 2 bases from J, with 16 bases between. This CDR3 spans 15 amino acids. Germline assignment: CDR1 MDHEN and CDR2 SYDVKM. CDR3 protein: CASSARTGRTYEQYF. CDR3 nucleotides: TGTGCCAGCAGTGCCCGGACGGGAAGGACCTACGAGCAGTACTTC.

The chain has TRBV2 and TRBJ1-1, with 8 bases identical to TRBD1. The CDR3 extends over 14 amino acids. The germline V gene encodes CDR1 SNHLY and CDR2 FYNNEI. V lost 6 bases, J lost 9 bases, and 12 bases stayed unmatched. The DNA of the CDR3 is TGTGCCAGCAGCGAGGAAACAGGGGGGAAGCAAGCTTTCTTT. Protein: CASSEETGGKQAFF.

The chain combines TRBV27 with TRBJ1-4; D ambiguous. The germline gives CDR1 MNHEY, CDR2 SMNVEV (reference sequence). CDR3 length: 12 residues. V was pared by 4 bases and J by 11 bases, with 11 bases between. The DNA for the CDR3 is TGTGCCAGCAGTTCCCCGGGCAGGAAACTGTTTTTT. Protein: CASSSPGRKLFF.

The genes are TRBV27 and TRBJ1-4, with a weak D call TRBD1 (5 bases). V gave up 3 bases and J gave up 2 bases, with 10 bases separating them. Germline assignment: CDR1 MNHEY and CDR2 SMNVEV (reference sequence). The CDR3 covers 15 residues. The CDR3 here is CASSFAPGTNEKLFF. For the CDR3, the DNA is TGTGCCAGCAGTTTTGCACCAGGGACTAATGAAAAACTGTTTTTT.

The CDR3 reads CASSLRGQGLLSPGANVLTF. The CDR3 DNA sequence: TGTGCCAGCAGTCTAAGGGGCCAGGGACTCCTTTCACCCGGGGCCAACGTCCTGACTTTC. The chain recombines TRBV27 with TRBJ2-6; D might be TRBD2 (6 bases). Trimming took off 5 bases at V and 4 bases at J, with 27 bases between the two ends. The CDR3 sequence is 20 residues long. Germline assignment: CDR1 MNHEY and CDR2 SMNVEV (reference sequence).

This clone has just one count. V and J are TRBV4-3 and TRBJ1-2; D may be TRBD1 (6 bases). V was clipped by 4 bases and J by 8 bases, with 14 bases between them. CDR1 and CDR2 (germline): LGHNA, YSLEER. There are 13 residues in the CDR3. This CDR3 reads CASSPWSGEGYTF. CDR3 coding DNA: TGCGCCAGCAGCCCCTGGTCAGGGGAAGGCTACACCTTC.

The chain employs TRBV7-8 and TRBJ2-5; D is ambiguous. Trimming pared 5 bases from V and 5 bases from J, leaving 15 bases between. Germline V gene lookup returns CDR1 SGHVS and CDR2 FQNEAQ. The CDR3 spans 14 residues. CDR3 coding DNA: TGTGCCAGCAGCCAGGTACCGGCCCGGGAGACCCAGTACTTC. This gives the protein CASSQVPARETQYF. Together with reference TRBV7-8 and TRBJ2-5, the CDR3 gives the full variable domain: GAGVSQSPRYKVAKRGQDVALRCDPISGHVSLFWYQQALGQGPEFLTYFQNEAQLDKSGLPSDRFFAERPEGSVSTLKIQRTQQEDSAVYLCASSQVPARETQYFGPGTRLLVL.

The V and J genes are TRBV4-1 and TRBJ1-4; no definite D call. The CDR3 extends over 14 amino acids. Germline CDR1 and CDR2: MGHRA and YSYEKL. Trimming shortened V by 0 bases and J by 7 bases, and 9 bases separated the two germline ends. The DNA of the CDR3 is TGCGCCAGCAGCCAAGAAATTACAGTTGAAAAACTGTTTTTT. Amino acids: CASSQEITVEKLFF.

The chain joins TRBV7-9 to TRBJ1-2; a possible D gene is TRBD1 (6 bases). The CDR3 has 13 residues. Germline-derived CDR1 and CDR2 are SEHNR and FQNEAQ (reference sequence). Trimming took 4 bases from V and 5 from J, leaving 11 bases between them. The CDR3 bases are TGTGCCAGCAGCTCAGGACAGCAGTATGGCTACACCTTC. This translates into CASSSGQQYGYTF.

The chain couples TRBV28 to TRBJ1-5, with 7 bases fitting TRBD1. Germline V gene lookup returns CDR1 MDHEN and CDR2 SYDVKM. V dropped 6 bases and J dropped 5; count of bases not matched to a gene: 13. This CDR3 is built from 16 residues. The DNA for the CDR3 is TGTGCCAGCAGAGTAGGCAGGGGGACGGATTATCAGCCCCAGCATTTT. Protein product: CASRVGRGTDYQPQHF.

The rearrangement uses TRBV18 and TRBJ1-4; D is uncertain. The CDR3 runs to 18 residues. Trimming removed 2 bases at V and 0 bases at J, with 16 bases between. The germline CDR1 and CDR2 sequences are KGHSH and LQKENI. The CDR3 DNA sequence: TGTGCCAGCTCACCATTGACGGCTGCGGGGTCAACTAATGAAAAACTGTTTTTT. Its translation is CASSPLTAAGSTNEKLFF.